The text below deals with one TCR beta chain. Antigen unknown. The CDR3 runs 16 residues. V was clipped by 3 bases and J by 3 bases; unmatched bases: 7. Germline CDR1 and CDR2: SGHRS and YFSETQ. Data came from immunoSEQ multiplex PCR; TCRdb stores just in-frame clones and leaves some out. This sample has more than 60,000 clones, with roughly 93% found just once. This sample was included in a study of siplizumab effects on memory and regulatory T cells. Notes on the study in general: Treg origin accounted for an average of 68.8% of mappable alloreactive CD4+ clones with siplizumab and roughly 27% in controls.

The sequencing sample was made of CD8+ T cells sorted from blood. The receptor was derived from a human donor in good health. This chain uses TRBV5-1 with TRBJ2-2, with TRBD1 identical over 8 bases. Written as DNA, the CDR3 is TGCGCCAGCAGCTCATACAGGGGGGATGACACCGGGGAGCTGTTTTTT. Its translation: CASSSYRGDDTGELFF.